The next 5 T cell receptor beta chains were all read from a single sample in a study of blood T cells in healthy people across ages. The authors ran a second PCR of 7 to 11 cycles using a sample-barcoded 5' primer and a J-beta primer mix. TCRdb redid the calling of the 5' RACE reads with MiXCR, one entry per CDR3 protein. The sample includes roughly 700,000 distinct CDR3 sequences, approximately 29% of them seen just once. Sequences were obtained from blood. The receptors shown here come from a woman older than 75 in good health.

Worth noting for this clonotype: With a much larger clone just one base away, this may be a read error. J is TRBJ1-2 and V is TRBV28; no firm D call. Germline CDR1 reads MDHEN; CDR2 reads SYDVKM. The CDR3 is made up of 13 amino acids. CDR3 loop: CASRSTANYSYTF. The CDR3 DNA reads TGTGCCAGCAGGTCTACAGCTAACTATAGCTACACCTTC.

In its sample, this clonotype was seen a few times. This rearrangement joins TRBV5-1 to TRBJ2-3, with D possibly called TRBD1 or TRBD2 (5 bases each). The CDR3 covers 16 residues. Germline CDR1 and CDR2: SGHRS and YFSETQ. The V and J ends lost 0 bases and 5 bases respectively, with 16 bases between them. CDR3 DNA sequence: TGCGCCAGCAGCTTGGTGACGGGGACGGAGCGAGATACGCAGTATTTT. It specifies CASSLVTGTERDTQYF.

In its sample, this clonotype was seen many times. The rearrangement joins TRBV7-2 to TRBJ1-5; 7 bases line up with TRBD1. The ends lost 5 bases at V and 7 bases at J; junction bases unmatched: 5. The CDR3 has 13 amino acids. Germline CDR1 reads SGHTA; CDR2 reads FQGNSA. The chain's CDR3 is CASSVTGLQPQHF. The CDR3 bases are TGTGCCAGCAGCGTGACAGGGTTACAGCCCCAGCATTTT.

The rearrangement links TRBV29-1 to TRBJ1-5, with TRBD1 matching 8 bases. Losses at the gene ends were 4 bases for V and 8 bases for J; bases not matched to a gene: 10. The CDR3 length is 14 residues. Germline loops: CDR1 SQVTM, CDR2 ANQGSEA. This CDR3 reads CSVAATGVLEPQHF. CDR3 bases: TGCAGCGTTGCCGCGACAGGGGTCCTTGAGCCCCAGCATTTT. Combining the CDR3 with reference TRBV29-1 and TRBJ1-5 gives the whole variable domain SAVISQKPSRDICQRGTSLTIQCQVDSQVTMMFWYRQQPGQSLTLIATANQGSEATYESGFVIDKFPISRPNLTFSTLTVSNMSPEDSSIYLCSVAATGVLEPQHFGDGTRLSIL.

This clonotype appeared a few times. One base away lies a much larger clone, so this may be a sequencing read error. The chain employs TRBV7-9 and TRBJ2-5; no clear D gene. The end of the DNA aligns better with TRBJ2-7, so the J call may be wrong. From germline, CDR1 is SEHNR and CDR2 FQNEAQ (reference sequence). The length of the CDR3 is 12 residues. The CDR3 protein is CASSYPSGEQYF. The CDR3 DNA follows: TGTGCCAGCAGCTACCCATCTGGCGAGCAGTACTTC.